Detailed here is one TCR beta chain. The antigen is unknown. This entry is derived from a study of a mutant IDH1 vaccine in newly diagnosed glioma. Study summary: Patients were started on vaccination 4-6 weeks after radiotherapy alone, or with temozolomide cycles.

Time point indicated: week 5, during vaccination. Every vaccination contained 300 ug of the mutant IDH1 20-mer peptide and was paired with topical imiquimod. Germline V gene data show CDR1 as SGHTA and CDR2 as FQGNSA. The CDR3 runs to 13 residues. V lost 5 bases, J lost 1 base, and 8 bases lay in between. TCRdb keeps only in-frame clones here, not all; method: immunoSEQ multiplex PCR. The sample yields 25,000 to 30,000 clones, approximately 80% seen once. The receptor was isolated from a man in his forties with glioma. Some clones in this sample may be carry-over from other donors' samples. The chain uses TRBV7-2 and TRBJ1-1; D is unclear. Material: PBMCs, obtained from a glioma patient whose treatment included an IDH1 peptide vaccine. The CDR3 sequence: CASSPNPNTEAFF. The CDR3, as DNA: TGTGCCAGCAGCCCAAATCCGAACACTGAAGCTTTCTTT.